Below are 21 T cell receptor beta chains sequenced from a single sample in a study of T cell repertoires in cytomegalovirus infection. Their target antigens are unknown. TCRdb reprocessed the reads via MiXCR and lists one record per CDR3 protein. The sample includes a few hundred thousand distinct CDR3 sequences, 20% to 25% of them seen just once. The input for sequencing was cultured PBMCs, taken from culture after CMV antigen stimulation. The receptors shown here come from a human donor in good health (CMV status not recorded). Some clones in this sample may be carry-over from other donors' samples.

The V call is TRBV6-5, the J call TRBJ1-1; D remains ambiguous. The CDR3 loop spans 16 amino acids. V lost 0 bases, J lost 2 bases, and 13 bases lay in between. Germline V lookup: CDR1 MNHEY, CDR2 SVGAGI. CDR3 region: CASSYSTLSGNTEAFF. In DNA, the CDR3 is TGTGCCAGCAGTTACTCGACCCTTTCCGGAAACACTGAAGCTTTCTTT.

The chain combines TRBV20-1 with TRBJ2-3; no clear D gene. V shed 3 bases and J shed 1 base, with 14 bases lying between them. CDR1 is DFQATT, CDR2 SNEGSKA, per germline (reference sequence). The CDR3 loop spans 15 amino acids. CDR3 DNA: TGCAGTGCTAGCCCCGTGGTAGTCGGCACAGATACGCAGTATTTT. As protein: CSASPVVVGTDTQYF.

Of note for this clonotype: The junction shows a germline mismatch at one end, possibly a read error. V is TRBV15 and J is TRBJ2-6; TRBD2 matches at 10 bases. The CDR3 runs to 18 residues. Germline CDR1 LNHNV, CDR2 YYDKDF (reference sequence). Here the CDR3 DNA reads TGTGTCACCAGCAGAGTTGCTAGCGGGAGCTCTGGGGCCAACGTCCTGACTTTC. This sequence encodes CVTSRVASGSSGANVLTF.

The chain is built from TRBV18 and TRBJ1-1, with 7 bases fitting TRBD1. The CDR3 contains 15 residues. Per the germline V gene, CDR1 is KGHSH and CDR2 is LQKENI. V lost 6 bases and J lost 1; bases outside the gene matches: 8. The CDR3 reads CASSTRGTTNTEAFF. The CDR3 DNA reads as TGTGCCAGCTCCACCAGGGGGACAACGAACACTGAAGCTTTCTTT.

This clonotype was picked up a small number of times. The genes are TRBV23-1 and TRBJ2-5, with D perhaps TRBD1 or TRBD2 (5 bases each). TRBV23-1 falls under the ORF class, with uncertain function. Deletions cut 7 bases from V and 4 bases from J, with 13 bases between. CDR3 length: 13 amino acids. The chain's CDR3 is CASKGPRGETQYF. CDR3 sequence (DNA): TGCGCCAGCAAGGGACCCCGAGGAGAGACCCAGTACTTC.

The V and J genes are TRBV5-1 and TRBJ1-2; D may be TRBD1 (6 bases). This CDR3 has 14 amino acids. V lost 5 bases and J 4 bases, leaving 15 bases between the germline ends. CDR1 and CDR2 (germline): SGHRS, YFSETQ. The CDR3 sequence: CASSSEGRGYGYTF. The CDR3, as DNA: TGCGCCAGCAGTTCCGAGGGCAGGGGCTATGGCTACACCTTC.

This clonotype has more than one count but fewer than ten. The rearrangement joins TRBV15 to TRBJ2-5; unclear D gene. V shed 1 base and J shed 4 bases, with 13 bases lying between them. Germline V lookup: CDR1 LNHNV, CDR2 YYDKDF (reference sequence). The CDR3 consists of 15 residues. The CDR3 DNA follows: TGTGCCACCAGCAGAGTACGGGTACGGCGAGAGACCCAGTACTTC. As protein: CATSRVRVRRETQYF.

The table lists this clonotype with a few counts. A read error may produce the germline difference seen at one junction end. This rearrangement joins TRBV7-7 to TRBJ2-5, with 7 bases lining up with TRBD2. Looked up from germline, CDR1 is SSHAT and CDR2 is FNYEAQ (reference sequence). The CDR3 is 16 amino acids. As DNA, the CDR3 is TGTGCTAGCAGCTTTGGAGGGGCGGGAGTACAAGAGACCCAGTACTTC. Translating it yields CASSFGGAGVQETQYF.

This clonotype appeared a few times. V and J are TRBV20-1 and TRBJ2-5, with 10 bases fitting TRBD2. CDR1 and CDR2 from the germline V gene are DFQATT and SNEGSKA (reference sequence). The CDR3 consists of 19 residues. Trimming at V came to 5 bases and at J to 5 bases, leaving 23 bases not matched to a gene. CDR3: CSAATDGGSSGRRSETQYF. For the CDR3, the DNA is TGCAGTGCTGCCACAGACGGCGGCTCTAGCGGGAGAAGGTCGGAGACCCAGTACTTC.

J is TRBJ2-6 and V is TRBV7-2; 9 bases agree with TRBD1. The CDR3 runs to 15 residues. Germline values: CDR1 SGHTA, CDR2 FQGNSA. V lost 6 bases to trimming and J lost 2 bases; unmatched junction nucleotides: 2. The CDR3 sequence is CASSRDRAGANVLTF. In nucleotides, the CDR3 is TGTGCCAGCAGTCGGGACAGGGCTGGGGCCAACGTCCTGACTTTC.

There are many counts of this clonotype. V gene TRBV6-2 or TRBV6-3 combines with J gene TRBJ2-3, with a tentative D call TRBD1 (6 bases). Germline V lookup: CDR1 MNHEY, CDR2 SVGEGT. This CDR3 has 17 amino acids. V lost 6 bases, J lost 5 bases, and 24 bases lay in between. The CDR3 DNA is TGTGCCAGCAGGAGCAGAAGGACAGAAAGTAACCGAGATACGCAGTATTTT. Protein product: CASRSRRTESNRDTQYF.

The chain has TRBV10-3 and TRBJ2-3; D is perhaps TRBD1 (6 bases). CDR3 size: 16 residues. V was clipped by 0 bases and J by 4 bases, with 14 bases between them. Germline assignment: CDR1 ENHRY and CDR2 SYGVKD. CDR3 protein: CAISESGTRGADTQYF. Here the CDR3 DNA reads TGTGCCATCAGTGAGTCCGGGACACGGGGCGCAGATACGCAGTATTTT.

This CDR3 is CSVKTVNTEAFF. For the CDR3, the DNA is TGCAGTGTTAAAACAGTGAACACTGAAGCTTTCTTT. The chain has TRBV20-1 and TRBJ1-1, with no clear D. The CDR3 runs 12 residues. Trimming removed 7 bases at V and 0 bases at J, with 9 bases between. CDR1 DFQATT and CDR2 SNEGSKA come from the germline V gene (reference sequence).

V and J are TRBV6-5 and TRBJ1-3; 7 bases agree with TRBD1. The CDR3 length is 15 residues. The V gene end was trimmed by 2 bases and the J gene end by 4 bases; junction bases not matched to a gene: 5. CDR1 is MNHEY and CDR2 is SVGAGI in the germline V gene. The CDR3 nucleotides are TGTGCCAGCAGTTACGGGACAGCGGCCGGAAACACCATATATTTT. As protein: CASSYGTAAGNTIYF.

This CDR3 reads CASSPLGGTEAFF. Here the CDR3 DNA reads TGTGCCAGCAGCCCCCTTGGGGGAACTGAAGCTTTCTTT. V usage is TRBV7-2 and J usage is TRBJ1-1; maybe TRBD1 (5 bases). Trimming took 5 bases from V and 5 from J, leaving 12 bases between them. The CDR3 loop spans 13 amino acids. Germline V gene lookup returns CDR1 SGHTA and CDR2 FQGNSA.

The V and J genes are TRBV6-5 and TRBJ2-7; 9 bases align to TRBD2. Germline V gene sequence: CDR1 MNHEY, CDR2 SVGAGI. V lost 2 bases to trimming and J lost 6 bases; unmatched junction nucleotides: 8. This CDR3 has 15 amino acids. CDR3 residues: CASSYAASGTGEQYF. In nucleotides, the CDR3 is TGTGCCAGCAGTTACGCGGCTAGCGGGACCGGCGAGCAGTACTTC.

This clonotype was seen a handful of times. This chain joins TRBV12-3 or TRBV12-4 and TRBJ2-5, with a weak D call TRBD1 (6 bases). The CDR3 has 16 amino acids. Trimming took 5 bases from V and 0 from J, leaving 16 bases between them. This CDR3 reads CASSPTGLTYQETQYF. DNA of the CDR3: TGTGCCAGCAGTCCCACAGGGCTGACTTACCAAGAGACCCAGTACTTC.

This clonotype was observed a few times. The chain uses TRBV19 and TRBJ2-1, with D possibly called TRBD1 or TRBD2 (5 bases each). The CDR3 has 15 residues. Per the germline V gene, CDR1 is LNHDA and CDR2 is SQIVND (reference sequence). Trimming shortened V by 7 bases and J by 5 bases, and 18 bases separated the two germline ends. The CDR3 is CASTPGGARHNEQFF. In DNA form, the CDR3 reads TGTGCCAGTACCCCTGGGGGAGCCCGCCACAATGAGCAGTTCTTC.

The CDR3: CASSPDQGAATGELFF. CDR3 sequence (DNA): TGCGCCAGCAGCCCGGATCAGGGGGCCGCCACCGGGGAGCTGTTTTTT. The chain recombines TRBV4-1 with TRBJ2-2, with 8 positions matching TRBD1. From germline, CDR1 is MGHRA and CDR2 YSYEKL. V gave up 4 bases and J gave up 4 bases; unmatched junction bases: 8. This CDR3 is built from 16 residues.

This clonotype was observed a handful of times. This chain connects TRBV29-1 to TRBJ1-2; TRBD1 aligns across 7 bases. This CDR3 contains 13 residues. Germline CDR1 reads SQVTM; CDR2 reads ANQGSEA. V shed 6 bases, J shed 7 bases, and the junction held 11 bases outside the gene matches. This CDR3 reads CSVRTGGEGGYTF. CDR3 DNA sequence: TGCAGCGTGAGGACAGGTGGGGAAGGTGGCTACACCTTC.

The rearrangement uses TRBV6-2 or TRBV6-3 and TRBJ1-1; D might be TRBD1 (5 bases). Deletions cut 0 bases from V and 1 base from J, with 12 bases between. Germline V gives CDR1 MNHEY, CDR2 SVGEGT. This CDR3 region has 16 residues. The CDR3 sequence is CASSYSIVGTNTEAFF. CDR3 nucleotides: TGTGCCAGCAGTTACTCGATAGTGGGGACGAACACTGAAGCTTTCTTT.